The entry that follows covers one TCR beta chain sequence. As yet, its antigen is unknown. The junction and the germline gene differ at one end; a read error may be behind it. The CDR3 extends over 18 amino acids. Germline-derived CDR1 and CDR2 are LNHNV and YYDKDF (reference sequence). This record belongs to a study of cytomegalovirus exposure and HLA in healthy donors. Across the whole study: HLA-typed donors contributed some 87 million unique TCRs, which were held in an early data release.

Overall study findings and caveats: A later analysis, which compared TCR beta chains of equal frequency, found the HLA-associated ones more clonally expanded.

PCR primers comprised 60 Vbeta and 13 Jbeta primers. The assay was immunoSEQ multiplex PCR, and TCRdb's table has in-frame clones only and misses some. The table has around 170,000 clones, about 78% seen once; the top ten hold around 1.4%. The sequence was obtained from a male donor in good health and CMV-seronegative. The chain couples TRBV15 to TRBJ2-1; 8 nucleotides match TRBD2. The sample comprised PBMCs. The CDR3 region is CAISGSRKGQRGPNEQFF. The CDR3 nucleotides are TGTGCCATCAGCGGCTCACGGAAAGGCCAGCGGGGGCCAAATGAGCAGTTCTTC. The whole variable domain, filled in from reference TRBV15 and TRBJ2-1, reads DAMVIQNPRYQVTQFGKPVTLSCSQTLNHNVMYWYQQKSSQAPKLLFHYYDKDFNNEADTPDNFQSRRPNTSFCFLDIRSPGLGDTAMYLCAISGSRKGQRGPNEQFFGPGTRLTVL.